The 27 T cell receptor beta chains reported below all come from one sample, sequenced in a study of glioma-infiltrating T cells after dendritic cell vaccination. Here immunoSEQ multiplex PCR was the method, and the copy in TCRdb shows in-frame clones only, minus some. The table shows 75,000 to 100,000 clones, with roughly 83% occurring only once. Specimen: blood, collected before dendritic cell vaccination. The origin of the receptors is a human donor with glioblastoma.

The chain recombines TRBV5-1 with TRBJ2-6; possibly TRBD1 for D (5 bases). With 0 bases removed from V and 0 bases from J, the gap between germline ends came to 10 bases. CDR3 length equals 17 residues. Germline CDR1 SGHRS, CDR2 YFSETQ. CDR3 sequence reads: CASSLGLTDSGANVLTF. The DNA of the CDR3 is TGCGCCAGCAGCTTGGGACTGACAGACTCTGGGGCCAACGTCCTGACTTTC.

V is TRBV7-9 and J is TRBJ1-2; 8 nucleotides align to TRBD1. This CDR3 is built from 14 residues. V gave up 5 bases and J gave up 3 bases; unmatched junction bases: 5. Germline CDR1 and CDR2: SEHNR and FQNEAQ (reference sequence). The CDR3 reads CASSPPGQDYGYTF. In DNA form, the CDR3 reads TGTGCCAGCAGCCCCCCGGGACAGGACTATGGCTACACCTTC.

The count of this clone is one. This rearrangement joins TRBV30 to TRBJ1-5; 7 bases align to TRBD1. Per germline, CDR1 GTSNPN and CDR2 SVGIG (reference sequence). The CDR3 runs 15 residues. J gave up 4 bases and V 1 base, and 7 bases lay outside the gene matches. CDR3 protein: CAWSGTMTGNQPQHF. For the CDR3, the DNA is TGTGCCTGGAGTGGGACAATGACAGGGAATCAGCCCCAGCATTTT.

The chain combines TRBV6-4 with TRBJ2-7; 8 nucleotides agree with TRBD2. J gave up 0 bases and V 5 bases, and 6 bases lay outside the gene matches. The germline V gene encodes CDR1 MRHNA and CDR2 SNTAGT. This CDR3 has 15 residues. Here the CDR3 DNA reads TGTGCCAGCAGTCCTGAGCGGGGGAGCTCCTACGAGCAGTACTTC. This sequence encodes CASSPERGSSYEQYF.

The V call is TRBV15, the J call TRBJ1-1; 9 bases are a match to TRBD1. Germline CDR1 is LNHNV and CDR2 is YYDKDF (reference sequence). J was trimmed by 10 bases and V by 0 bases; bases with no gene match: 6. This CDR3 comprises 14 residues. This CDR3 is CATSRDGDRVSAFF. CDR3 coding DNA: TGTGCCACCAGCAGAGATGGGGACAGGGTGTCAGCTTTCTTT.

V usage is TRBV5-1 and J usage is TRBJ1-2; 9 bases map to TRBD1. V gave up 4 bases and J gave up 4 bases; unmatched junction bases: 2. The CDR3 runs to 13 residues. Germline V gene lookup returns CDR1 SGHRS and CDR2 YFSETQ. CDR3 in amino acids: CASSGTGTYGYTF. The DNA of the CDR3 is TGCGCCAGCAGCGGGACAGGGACCTATGGCTACACCTTC. The full variable domain, in which reference TRBV5-1 and TRBJ1-2 provide the parts outside the CDR3, is KAGVTQTPRYLIKTRGQQVTLSCSPISGHRSVSWYQQTPGQGLQFLFEYFSETQRNKGNFPGRFSGRQFSNSRSEMNVSTLELGDSALYLCASSGTGTYGYTFGSGTRLTVV.

Comment on this clone: The germline gene is not matched at one end of the junction; a read error may be the cause. This chain connects TRBV7-7 to TRBJ2-5; D might be TRBD1 (6 bases). The CDR3 is made up of 15 amino acids. The V gene's germline CDR1 is SSHAT and CDR2 FNYEAQ (reference sequence). CDR3 loop: CASSLLPTGPETQYF. The DNA for the CDR3 is TGTGCTAGCAGCTTATTACCCACAGGGCCAGAGACCCAGTACTTC. The full variable domain, rest sourced from reference TRBV7-7 and TRBJ2-5, is GAGVSQSPRYKVTKRGQDVTLRCDPISSHATLYWYQQALGQGPEFLTYFNYEAQPDKSGLPSDRFSAERPEGSISTLTIQRTEQRDSAMYRCASSLLPTGPETQYFGPGTRLLVL.

This chain uses TRBV2 with TRBJ2-2, with 7 nucleotides matching TRBD1. Germline CDR1 is SNHLY and CDR2 is FYNNEI. V shed 7 bases, J shed 3 bases, and the junction held 5 bases outside the gene matches. This CDR3 comprises 14 residues. The CDR3 DNA follows: TGTGCCAGCAATGTGGGACAGTACACCGGGGAGCTGTTTTTT. Residues: CASNVGQYTGELFF. The full variable domain, in which reference TRBV2 and TRBJ2-2 provide the parts outside the CDR3, is EPEVTQTPSHQVTQMGQEVILRCVPISNHLYFYWYRQILGQKVEFLVSFYNNEISEKSEIFDDQFSVERPDGSNFTLKIRSTKLEDSAMYFCASNVGQYTGELFFGEGSRLTVL.

The rearrangement links TRBV5-1 to TRBJ2-5; 10 nucleotides agree with TRBD2. CDR1 and CDR2 (germline): SGHRS, YFSETQ. V lost 0 bases, J lost 4 bases, and 9 bases stayed unmatched. The CDR3 is 17 residues long. CDR3: CASSLAKASGSGETQYF. The CDR3 coding sequence is TGCGCCAGCAGCTTGGCCAAGGCTAGCGGGAGTGGAGAGACCCAGTACTTC.

The rearrangement joins TRBV5-1 to TRBJ2-7; 10 bases map to TRBD2. The CDR3 contains 15 residues. Unmatched junction bases numbered 9, after V lost 4 bases and J lost 5 bases. CDR1 is SGHRS, CDR2 YFSETQ, per germline. In nucleotides, the CDR3 is TGCGCCAGCAGCATAGGAATAGCGGGGGGAAACGAGCAGTACTTC. This sequence encodes CASSIGIAGGNEQYF.

This clone was observed a single time. The CDR3 coding sequence is TGCGCCAGCAGCCCCCGGACTAGCGGAGATACGCAGTATTTT. It yields the protein CASSPRTSGDTQYF. V gene TRBV5-1 combines with J gene TRBJ2-3, with 10 bases matching TRBD2. With 4 bases clipped from V and 5 bases from J, the junction kept 4 bases outside the gene matches. The germline CDR1 and CDR2 sequences are SGHRS and YFSETQ. The CDR3 has 14 amino acids.

The J gene is TRBJ2-1, the V gene TRBV27, with D possibly being TRBD1 (5 bases). This CDR3 has 15 residues. Trimming took off 8 bases at V and 0 bases at J, with 14 bases between the two ends. Germline CDR1 reads MNHEY; CDR2 reads SMNVEV (reference sequence). CDR3 in DNA: TGTGCCAGCCGTAGGGGTTCCCGCTCCTACAATGAGCAGTTCTTC. Translated: CASRRGSRSYNEQFF.

The chain has TRBV5-6 and TRBJ2-5, with 8 bases matching TRBD2. Trimming cost V 5 bases and J 1 base; bases outside gene matches: 10. The germline gives CDR1 SGHDT, CDR2 YYEEEE. The CDR3 consists of 16 residues. CDR3 residues: CASSFRVSGTQETQYF. For the CDR3, the DNA is TGTGCCAGCAGTTTTAGGGTTAGCGGGACCCAAGAGACCCAGTACTTC.

This clone was counted between two and nine times. This chain joins TRBV11-2 and TRBJ1-2, with 8 nucleotides matching TRBD1. Germline V gives CDR1 SGHAT, CDR2 FQNNGV. The CDR3 extends over 16 amino acids. The junction had 8 bases not matched to a gene; V was cut back by 2 bases and J by 3 bases. This chain's CDR3 is CASSLPGQGVDYGYTF. Written as DNA, the CDR3 is TGTGCCAGCAGCTTACCCGGACAGGGCGTGGACTATGGCTACACCTTC.

The chain links TRBV5-6 to TRBJ2-2; 12 bases map to TRBD1. The J segment lost 5 bases and the V segment lost 1 base, leaving 6 bases of the junction unmatched. The CDR3 has 17 amino acids. Germline-derived CDR1 and CDR2 are SGHDT and YYEEEE. The CDR3 DNA is TGTGCCAGCAGCTTGTGGGACAGGGGGCCCGGGACCGGGGAGCTGTTTTTT. Translation: CASSLWDRGPGTGELFF.

CDR3 nucleotides: TGTGCCAGCAGTGAGGGTAGCGGGGGTTCCTACGAGCAGTACTTC. Translating gives CASSEGSGGSYEQYF. The rearrangement joins TRBV25-1 to TRBJ2-7; 9 nucleotides line up with TRBD2. Germline CDR1 MGHDK, CDR2 SYGVNS. The CDR3 length is 15 residues. Losses at the gene ends were 3 bases for V and 1 base for J; bases not matched to a gene: 4.

This clone was seen a handful of times. A read error may produce the germline difference seen at one junction end. The chain uses TRBV7-7 and TRBJ2-1; 9 positions agree with TRBD2. CDR3 size: 14 residues. The germline CDR1 and CDR2 sequences are SSHAT and FNYEAQ (reference sequence). The CDR3 sequence: CASSLTTLAGEQFF. DNA for the CDR3: TGTGCTAGCAGCTTAACCACGCTAGCGGGGGAGCAGTTCTTC.

The chain has TRBV4-1 and TRBJ1-5; D is uncertain. V gave up 0 bases and J gave up 2 bases, with 17 bases separating them. The CDR3 length is 18 residues. Germline loops: CDR1 MGHRA, CDR2 YSYEKL. The CDR3 loop reads CASSQEGVLVQGNQPQHF. The DNA for the CDR3 is TGCGCCAGCAGCCAAGAGGGCGTGCTCGTCCAAGGCAATCAGCCCCAGCATTTT.

The chain carries TRBV5-4 and TRBJ2-5; 7 positions agree with TRBD2. V was pared by 3 bases and J by 2 bases, with 10 bases of the junction left unmatched. The germline gives CDR1 SGHNT, CDR2 YYREEE (reference sequence). There are 16 residues in the CDR3. DNA for the CDR3: TGTGCCAGCAGCTCCGGGGGGTTACACCGTCAAGAGACCCAGTACTTC. Protein: CASSSGGLHRQETQYF.

The CDR3 protein is CSVRGGKGTEAFF. DNA for the CDR3: TGCAGCGTGAGAGGGGGCAAGGGCACTGAAGCTTTCTTT. The chain uses TRBV29-1 and TRBJ1-1; 7 bases line up with TRBD1. Germline V gives CDR1 SQVTM, CDR2 ANQGSEA. This CDR3 has 13 residues. V shed 6 bases and J 4 bases; nucleotides not matched to a gene: 8.

V usage is TRBV5-6 and J usage is TRBJ2-2; 9 bases agree with TRBD1. The CDR3 has 15 amino acids. Germline CDR1 is SGHDT and CDR2 is YYEEEE. Trimming removed 4 bases from V and 4 bases from J; junction bases left unmatched: 5. This CDR3 reads CASSLGDRATGELFF. For the CDR3, the DNA is TGTGCCAGCAGCCTTGGGGACAGGGCCACCGGGGAGCTGTTTTTT.

The rearrangement joins TRBV2 to TRBJ2-7, with 9 nucleotides matching TRBD2. Germline V gene lookup returns CDR1 SNHLY and CDR2 FYNNEI. V was clipped by 6 bases and J by 4 bases; unmatched bases: 7. CDR3 length equals 14 residues. CDR3 sequence (DNA): TGTGCCAGCAGGCTGGGGACTAGCAGTTACGAGCAGTACTTC. Translated, it gives CASRLGTSSYEQYF.

The V and J genes are TRBV6-1 and TRBJ2-3; 7 bases are shared with TRBD1. V gave up 8 bases and J gave up 4 bases; unmatched junction bases: 12. CDR1 and CDR2 (germline): MNHNS, SASEGT. There are 15 residues in the CDR3. This chain's CDR3 is CASLSGGVPADTQYF. CDR3 sequence (DNA): TGTGCCAGCTTATCAGGGGGTGTCCCGGCAGATACGCAGTATTTT.

This clone came up once. V and J are TRBV5-1 and TRBJ2-7; 12 bases align to TRBD2. Unmatched junction bases numbered 8, after V lost 7 bases and J lost 6 bases. CDR1 and CDR2 from the germline V gene are SGHRS and YFSETQ. The length of the CDR3 is 14 residues. The CDR3, as DNA: TGCGCCAGCGAGCTAGCGGGAGGGGTGGGCGAGCAGTACTTC. Its translation: CASELAGGVGEQYF.

The genes are TRBV6-5 and TRBJ1-1; D possibly corresponds to TRBD1 (5 bases). The germline V and J ends were trimmed by 7 bases and 0 bases, with 15 bases remaining between them. Germline loops: CDR1 MNHEY, CDR2 SVGAGI. The CDR3 is 15 amino acids. The CDR3 DNA is TGTGCCAGCACCCCCCTGGGGCAGATGAACACTGAAGCTTTCTTT. Translated: CASTPLGQMNTEAFF.

The chain uses TRBV28 and TRBJ2-3; 7 bases align to TRBD1. The germline V gene encodes CDR1 MDHEN and CDR2 SYDVKM. The CDR3 has 15 residues. V dropped 6 bases and J dropped 0; count of bases not matched to a gene: 6. CDR3 residues: CASSGQDLSTDTQYF. As DNA, the CDR3 is TGTGCCAGCAGCGGACAGGACCTTAGCACAGATACGCAGTATTTT.

The chain joins TRBV6-6 to TRBJ2-3; no clear D. In germline, CDR1 is MNHNY, CDR2 SVGAGI (reference sequence). V lost 10 bases and J 6 bases, leaving 8 bases between the germline ends. This CDR3 region has 10 residues. CDR3 amino acids: CATLYDTQYF. DNA for the CDR3: TGTGCCACACTTTATGATACGCAGTATTTT.